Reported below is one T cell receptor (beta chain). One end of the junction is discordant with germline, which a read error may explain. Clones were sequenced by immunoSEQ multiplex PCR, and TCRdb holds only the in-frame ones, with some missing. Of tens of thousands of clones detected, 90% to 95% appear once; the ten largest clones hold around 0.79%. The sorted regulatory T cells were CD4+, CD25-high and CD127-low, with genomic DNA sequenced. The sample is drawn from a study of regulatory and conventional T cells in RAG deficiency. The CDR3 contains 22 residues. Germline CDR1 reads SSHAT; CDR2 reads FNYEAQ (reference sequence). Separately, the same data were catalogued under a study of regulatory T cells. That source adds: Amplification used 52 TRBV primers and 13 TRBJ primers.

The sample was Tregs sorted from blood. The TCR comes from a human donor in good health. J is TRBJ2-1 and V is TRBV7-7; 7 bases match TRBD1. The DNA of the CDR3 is TGTGCTAGCAGCCCATCAAAAGGGCACAGGGGTCCTCCTGCGAGCTCCTACAATGAGCAGTTCTTC. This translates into CASSPSKGHRGPPASSYNEQFF.